These T cell receptor beta chains were read from a single sample in a study of CD8+ T cells in alopecia areata. Assay: immunoSEQ multiplex PCR; the TCRdb copy retains only in-frame clones and omits some. The sample gives 130,000 or so clones, around 45% of which show up once; approximately 10% is in the top ten. The sample consisted of NKG2D-low CD8+ T cells sorted from blood. The source is a human donor with alopecia areata. Both conserved end residues are part of each CDR3. The D gene is left open where the match is weak. Expanded clones are given a class, and other clones once, few, many or no size at all.

TRBJ2-6 | TRBV27 | NA | NA | CASGRAGANVLTF | TGTGCCAGCGGCCGGGCCGGGGCCAACGTCCTGACTTTC
TRBJ1-4 | TRBV30 | NA | NA | CAWREDEKLFF | TGTGCCTGGAGAGAAGATGAAAAACTGTTTTTT
TRBJ1-5 | TRBV28 | NA | few | CASSLDGYSNQPQHF | TGTGCCAGCAGTCTCGACGGGTATAGCAATCAGCCCCAGCATTTT
TRBJ2-1 | TRBV28 | NA | few | CASSYNEQFF | TGTGCCAGCAGTTATAATGAGCAGTTCTTC
TRBJ1-1 | TRBV6-5 | NA | NA | CASSYSDAGDEAFF | TGTGCCAGCAGTTACTCGGACGCGGGAGATGAAGCTTTCTTT
TRBJ2-3 | TRBV7-9 | NA | NA | CASSFEDDSDTQYF | TGTGCCAGCAGCTTTGAGGACGACTCTGATACGCAGTATTTT
TRBJ2-5 | TRBV28 | TRBD2 | NA | CASSLIGGEETQYF | TGTGCCAGCAGTCTTATCGGGGGGGAAGAGACCCAGTACTTC
TRBJ1-1 | TRBV29-1 | NA | few | CSAEEAGQAFF | TGCAGCGCCGAGGAGGCAGGACAAGCTTTCTTT
TRBJ2-1 | TRBV7-9 | NA | NA | CASSLEEDPNNEQFF | TGTGCCAGCAGCTTAGAGGAAGATCCAAACAATGAGCAGTTCTTC
TRBJ1-4 | TRBV4-1 | NA | NA | CASSPRLGEKLFF | TGCGCCAGCAGCCCCCGACTGGGTGAAAAACTGTTTTTT
TRBJ2-7 | TRBV5-6 | NA | few | CASSGSGTASYEQYF | TGTGCCAGCAGCGGATCCGGGACTGCCTCCTACGAGCAGTACTTC
TRBJ2-4 | TRBV2 | NA | NA | CASSEGTKYF | TGTGCCAGCAGTGAAGGGACCAAGTACTTC
TRBJ1-1 | TRBV20-1 | TRBD1 | NA | CSASGQGEAFF | TGCAGTGCTTCCGGACAGGGAGAAGCTTTCTTT
TRBJ1-2 | TRBV5-4 | TRBD1 | NA | CASSATGVPSDGYTF | TGTGCCAGCAGCGCCACAGGGGTTCCTTCAGACGGCTACACCTTC
TRBJ2-2 | TRBV29-1 | NA | few | CSVELGKDTGELFF | TGCAGCGTTGAGTTGGGGAAAGACACCGGGGAGCTGTTTTTT
TRBJ2-1 | TRBV29-1 | NA | few | CSAPQGPEQFF | TGCAGCGCTCCTCAGGGTCCTGAGCAGTTCTTC
TRBJ1-2 | TRBV28 | TRBD1 | NA | CASSDPGTGENGYTF | TGTGCCAGCAGTGACCCCGGGACAGGGGAAAATGGCTACACCTTC
TRBJ2-1 | TRBV29-1 | TRBD1 | NA | CSVPRGGHNEQFF | TGCAGCGTTCCGAGAGGGGGCCACAATGAGCAGTTCTTC
TRBJ2-2 | TRBV29-1 | NA | few | CSGTATGELFF | TGCAGCGGTACAGCCACCGGGGAGCTGTTTTTT
TRBJ2-3 | TRBV29-1 | TRBD1 | NA | CSIQGGGTDTQYF | TGCAGTATACAGGGGGGAGGCACAGATACGCAGTATTTT
TRBJ1-1 | TRBV7-9 | NA | few | CASSWKVEAFF | TGTGCCAGCAGCTGGAAGGTGGAAGCTTTCTTT
TRBJ2-7 | TRBV7-2 | NA | few | CASSLVAGSESPLYEQYF | TGTGCCAGCAGCTTAGTGGCAGGCTCGGAATCCCCCCTCTACGAGCAGTACTTC
TRBJ1-2 | TRBV7-9 | NA | NA | CASSSVPQGYTF | TGTGCCAGCAGCTCCGTACCACAAGGCTACACCTTC
TRBJ2-5 | TRBV9 | NA | NA | CASSGQEETQYF | TGTGCCAGCAGCGGACAGGAGGAGACCCAGTACTTC
TRBJ2-1 | TRBV27 | NA | NA | CASRPGQLLRDEQFF | TGTGCCAGCAGACCCGGACAGCTTTTAAGGGATGAGCAGTTCTTC
TRBJ2-7 | TRBV6-6 | NA | NA | CASNGISLYEQYF | TGTGCCAGCAACGGGATATCTCTCTACGAGCAGTACTTC
TRBJ1-4 | TRBV13 | TRBD1 | NA | CASSSGQTNEKLFF | TGTGCCAGCAGCTCGGGACAGACTAATGAAAAACTGTTTTTT
TRBJ2-3 | TRBV27 | NA | NA | CASSLWGLDTQYF | TGTGCCAGCAGTTTATGGGGTCTCGATACGCAGTATTTT
TRBJ2-3 | TRBV29-1 | TRBD1 | NA | CSVGTGALSSTDTQYF | TGCAGCGTCGGGACAGGGGCCCTATCGAGCACAGATACGCAGTATTTT
TRBJ2-5 | TRBV5-4 | NA | NA | CASSLEAGRGVETQYF | TGTGCCAGCAGCTTGGAGGCGGGACGGGGAGTGGAGACCCAGTACTTC
TRBJ1-1 | TRBV28 | NA | few | CASSFGGRAGTEAFF | TGTGCCAGCAGTTTTGGCGGAAGGGCGGGCACTGAAGCTTTCTTT
TRBJ2-1 | TRBV29-1 | NA | NA | CSVEISPPSSYNEQFF | TGCAGCGTTGAGATCAGTCCCCCCAGCTCCTACAATGAGCAGTTCTTC
TRBJ2-7 | TRBV29-1 | NA | NA | CSVESRPYEQYF | TGCAGCGTTGAAAGCAGACCCTACGAGCAGTACTTC
TRBJ2-3 | TRBV4-3 | TRBD2 | NA | CASSPRTSGRTDTQYF | TGCGCCAGCAGCCCTCGGACTAGCGGGAGGACGGATACGCAGTATTTT
TRBJ2-5 | TRBV21-1 | NA | NA | CASPQGYQETQYF | TGTGCCAGTCCTCAGGGGTACCAAGAGACCCAGTACTTC
TRBJ1-2 | TRBV7-9 | NA | NA | CASSLEGTYGYTF | TGTGCCAGCAGCTTAGAGGGCACCTATGGCTACACCTTC
TRBJ2-4 | TRBV7-9 | NA | NA | CASSLEDDIQYF | TGTGCCAGCAGCTTAGAGGACGACATTCAGTACTTC
TRBJ2-5 | TRBV13 | NA | once | CASSGAGPNQETQYF | TGTGCCAGCAGCGGCGCGGGGCCAAACCAAGAGACCCAGTACTTC
TRBJ2-7 | TRBV11-2 | TRBD1 | NA | CASSYQDRGPSSYEQYF | TGTGCCAGCAGCTACCAAGACAGGGGGCCAAGCTCCTACGAGCAGTACTTC
TRBJ2-3 | TRBV29-1 | TRBD2 | NA | CSVGGDSGTSTDTQYF | TGCAGCGTTGGGGGGGATAGCGGGACTAGCACAGATACGCAGTATTTT
TRBJ2-1 | TRBV2 | TRBD2 | NA | CASSGPAGGNEQFF | TGTGCCAGCAGTGGCCCAGCGGGGGGGAATGAGCAGTTCTTC
TRBJ2-3 | TRBV6-5 | TRBD1 | NA | CASRRGHSSTDTQYF | TGTGCCAGCCGTAGGGGGCACTCTAGCACAGATACGCAGTATTTT
TRBJ2-2 | TRBV30 | NA | once | CAWRVAGELFF | TGTGCCTGGAGGGTGGCCGGGGAGCTGTTTTTT